This TCR beta chain came from a study of cytomegalovirus exposure and HLA in healthy donors (dated by TCRdb to the late 2010s). General notes on the study: In an earlier analysis of some 550 of the donors, less than 350 Gb of sequence data and 100 million or so unique TCR beta sequences from roughly 190 million T cells were reported. Donor age, sex, ethnicity and CMV serostatus were compiled alongside the repertoire data. In an earlier analysis of 587 of the donors, high-throughput TCR beta sequencing was used to judge whether each TCR beta V gene segment behaved as functional or pseudogenic. Rather than drawing on any new phenotypic data, the later analysis identified candidate immune exposures from TCR beta sequences and the way those sequences occurred across donors. To study patterns of TCR occurrence, a later analysis re-analyzed previously published TCR beta repertoires from more than 550 donors and added high-resolution HLA genotyping. To predict cytomegalovirus infection status, the study combined high-throughput TCR immunosequencing, statistical association of individual TCRs with disease status, and machine learning. Typing coverage varied by locus: roughly 620-640 donors for A, B, C, DRB1 and DQB1; roughly 560 for DQA1; about 600 for DPA1; approximately 490 for DPB1. Using immunosequencing, the study profiled T cell repertoires from 666 subjects and related those repertoires to cytomegalovirus serostatus. Class I and class II HLA loci were covered by the typing at four-digit resolution. The genetic ancestry cluster associated with self-reported Caucasian donors included about 81% of the 398 genotyped donors. Besides the first cohort of around 700 subjects, a separate validation cohort made up of roughly 120 different subjects was used. An early release covering 550 to 700 HLA-typed donors comprised approximately 300 gigabases of sequencing data and 65 million to 100 million unique TCR sequences. In a later genetic analysis, genome-wide SNP genotypes for about 65% of the roughly 700 donors were used, and that subset was treated as a discovery cohort. Because of strong linkage in the cohort, 5 or 6 DR-DQ haplotypes were treated as single units for association and clustering. All discovery cohort repertoires had been generated on a single sequencing platform. The study was designed to test whether signatures of past pathogen exposure could be identified by cataloging public T cell receptors. Among around 400 genotyped donors of the cohort, an average of approximately 200,000 unique TCR beta nucleotide sequences was sequenced per donor, of which roughly 17% were non-productive.

A note on this clone: Its antigen is not yet known. Per-base quality was not reported, and no clone a single base away is much larger than it.

General findings and caveats noted by the study authors: According to a later genetic analysis, donors in an Asian-associated ancestry cluster had fewer N-insertions in productive TCRs than the approximately 670-donor mean. The authors suggested that the approach could potentially be generalized to other disease states and immunological phenotypes. Only TCR beta chains were sequenced in this cohort, and the absence of alpha or paired-chain data limited detectable features. In vitro tests confirmed that a few of the cytomegalovirus-associated TCR beta chains recognize cytomegalovirus antigens. The only immune exposure information available for the cohort was CMV serostatus. In a later analysis, HLA-associated TCR beta chains were found to be more clonally expanded and to have lower generation probabilities than equally common non-associated chains. A further reported finding was that TCR beta sequences accurately predicted the HLA-A and HLA-B alleles for most subjects in the first cohort. Specific HLA alleles were associated with around 18,000 TCR beta sequences at a false discovery rate of 0.05 in a later analysis. The presence/absence analyses assumed that sequencing depth was roughly uniform across donors, and that assumption may not be true. A group of highly shared sequence variants was considered likely to be a technical artifact of the sequencing pipeline. The 87-base-pair reads could not distinguish some IMGT-functional V segments, including TRBV6-2 and TRBV6-3, so those segments were excluded. The classifier was reported to diagnose cytomegalovirus status with high specificity and sensitivity in both the original and validation cohorts. Most TCR sequences were observed very rarely across donors, whereas some public TCRs were present in many individuals. In a later analysis, TCR association rates were found to vary across HLA loci, with the most associated TCRs seen for DRB1 alleles and the fewest for HLA-C alleles. Most CMV-associated TCR beta chains appeared to be HLA-restricted in a later analysis, and the HLA associations seemed to be driven largely by CMV exposure. When HLA alleles, especially DR and DQ, strongly co-occurred, attributing TCR associations to individual alleles was difficult. Because HLA typing was missing for some donors at each locus, association tests included only the typed subset. Linkage disequilibrium might explain the correlated functional status among segregating V segments, but an unknown experimental factor could not be excluded. The study listed 150 to 200 TCR beta chains as associated with cytomegalovirus. Because counts were too low, about 18 rarely observed V segments, including chromosome 9 orphons, were excluded from the earlier analysis of 500 to 700 of the donors. Several of the top co-occurrence clusters appeared to be linked to parvovirus B19, influenza, CMV and Epstein-Barr virus, according to a later analysis. In a later genetic analysis, a missense DCLRE1C variant was associated with V-gene and J-gene trimming of TCR beta chains, and the association was replicated in an independent cohort. Broadly in line with IMGT annotations, most TCR beta V segments showed up in productive rearrangements about 87% or about 30% of the time in an earlier analysis of around 600 of the donors.

Deletion took 6 bases off V and 2 bases off J, with a span of 11 bases between the germline ends. The CDR3 spans 13 residues, from the cysteine through the phenylalanine. The entry retains the CDR3 DNA only, 39 bases that are in frame from base 1. The germline V gene provides CDR1 MNHNS and CDR2 SASEGT. The library was prepared using the immunoSEQ multiplex PCR assay. For the multiplex PCR, a mixture combining 60 forward primers for TCR Vbeta segments and 13 reverse primers for TCR Jbeta segments was used. Amplification of the CDR3 region of rearranged TCR beta genes was performed with a multiplex PCR assay on genomic DNA. On the Illumina HiSeq System, the amplified TCR beta libraries were sequenced as 87-base-pair reads. Turning to the authors' computational methods: In a later analysis, 80 million or so unique TCR beta chains were counted across the roughly 610 repertoires, and roughly 11 million of these chains were shared by at least two donors. Raw reads were error-corrected and collapsed into unique sequences by a nearest-neighbor algorithm in which closely related sequences were merged to remove PCR and sequencing errors. Alignment of CDR3 sequences to IMGT reference sequences was used to assign V, D and J gene segments. For a sequence to be retained, at least a six-nucleotide match to both a V gene segment and a J gene segment was required. Rearrangements were called productive when the CDR3 lacked stop codons and stayed in frame with V and J; all others were non-productive. Following IMGT convention, CDR3 was defined as the stretch from the second conserved V-encoded cysteine up to the conserved J-encoded phenylalanine. Sequences without an unambiguous match to a single V gene segment were excluded from the earlier analysis of 500 to 700 of the donors. In an earlier analysis of 587 of the donors, V segments were called functional above 56.7% productive rearrangements and were called segregating when the between-donor standard deviation exceeded 5%. A statistical classification framework was built to diagnose cytomegalovirus status from the catalog of TCR beta chain sequences. A later analysis assigned V and J genes by comparing TCR nucleotide sequences with IMGT/GENE-DB human TR gene sequences. The TCRdist pipeline was used in a later analysis to assign CDR3 sequences and most-parsimonious VDJ recombination scenarios. In a later analysis, each TCR beta chain was defined by its CDR3 amino acid sequence together with its V-gene family, and reads lacking a unique V-gene family were excluded. A later analysis removed 592 highly shared, low-generation-probability nucleotide sequences to deal with suspected cross-contamination and a sequencing artifact. In a later analysis, a clonal expansion index for each public chain was calculated from normalized within-repertoire ranks of inferred template counts. A later analysis computed generation probabilities with a VDJ recombination model fitted to out-of-frame rearrangements, and checked the results against IGoR. In a later analysis, TCR-TCR, TCR-HLA and TCR-CMV co-occurrence was scored with hypergeometric tests, and a repertoire-size bias correction was applied to TCR pairs. False discovery rates were estimated in a later analysis by permuting HLA or CMV assignments 20 times. In a later analysis, co-occurring TCRs were grouped using DBSCAN, with TCRdist sequence similarity added in when clustering inside HLA-allele-positive subsets. Repertoires with fewer than 30,000 or more than 120,000 public chains, plus five repertoires with anomalous nucleotide sharing, were excluded from co-occurrence clustering. Drawn from immuneACCESS, this table holds only the in-frame rearrangements with V and J called that TCRdb kept. Clones are partly lost; checked studies trace under half to an unresolved V gene and leave the rest unexplained. The V and J calls and clone size were taken over from that table, and D and trimming were inferred from the DNA. Counted in this sample were fewer than 110,000 clones; around four fifths of them appeared once. The ten largest clones add up to 3.5% to 5% of the sample.

The cohort comprised several hundred healthy bone marrow donors. At the time of sampling, all cohort members were nominally healthy, though unrecorded immune exposures were likely present. The donor tested CMV seronegative, placing the donor among the 350 or so seronegative members of the cohort. A peripheral blood sample was provided by each donor, and peripheral blood mononuclear cells were used for TCR beta sequencing. Genomic DNA extraction from the blood cell samples was performed with the Qiagen DNeasy Blood Extraction Kit. The sequence came from a man aged 35 to 55 in good health and CMV-seronegative. The chain uses TRBV6-1 and TRBJ2-7; the D gene remains uncertain. Sample: PBMCs. At the DNA level, the sequence is TGTGCCAGCAGGGCTGAATTAACCTACGAGCAGTACTTC. This yields the protein CASRAELTYEQYF.